This note documents a single T cell receptor beta chain sequence. It lacks a known antigen. Qualities for individual bases were not recorded, and no much larger clone is one base off. The CDR3 spans 12 residues, from the cysteine through the phenylalanine. Only the CDR3 DNA is retained, 36 bases long and in frame from the first base. Between the V and J ends, shortened by 2 bases and 8 bases respectively, the junction contains 10 bases. From a lookup of the germline V gene, CDR1 and CDR2 are MNHEY and SVGAGI. Library method: the immunoSEQ multiplex PCR assay. For the multiplex PCR, a mixture combining 60 forward primers for TCR Vbeta segments and 13 reverse primers for TCR Jbeta segments was used. The CDR3 region of rearranged TCR beta genes was amplified from genomic DNA by a multiplex PCR assay. The amplified TCR beta libraries were sequenced on the Illumina HiSeq System as 87-base-pair reads. In the source study's methods: A later analysis tallied roughly 76 million unique TCR beta chains across the 666 repertoires, and approximately 12 million of those chains were shared by two or more donors. Raw reads were error-corrected and collapsed into unique sequences by a nearest-neighbor algorithm in which closely related sequences were merged to remove PCR and sequencing errors. V, D and J gene segments were assigned by aligning CDR3 sequences to IMGT reference sequences. For a sequence to be retained, a match of at least six nucleotides to both a V gene segment and a J gene segment was required. Rearrangements were called productive when the CDR3 lacked stop codons and stayed in frame with V and J; all others were non-productive. CDR3 was defined by IMGT convention, running from the second conserved V-encoded cysteine to the conserved J-encoded phenylalanine. The earlier analysis of fewer than 750 of the donors excluded sequences that lacked an unambiguous match to a single V gene segment. An earlier analysis of 587 of the donors classified V segments as functional when productive rearrangements were above 56.7% and as segregating when the standard deviation between donors was above 5%. A statistical classification framework was developed to diagnose cytomegalovirus status using the catalog of TCR beta chain sequences. A later analysis assigned V and J genes by comparing TCR nucleotide sequences with IMGT/GENE-DB human TR gene sequences. The TCRdist pipeline was used in a later analysis to assign CDR3 sequences and most-parsimonious VDJ recombination scenarios. A later analysis defined each TCR beta chain by its CDR3 amino acid sequence plus V-gene family, and excluded reads lacking a unique V-gene family. In a later analysis, 550 to 650 highly shared, low-generation-probability nucleotide sequences were removed to address suspected cross-contamination and a sequencing artifact. A later analysis calculated a clonal expansion index for each public chain from normalized within-repertoire ranks of inferred template counts. Generation probabilities in a later analysis came from a VDJ recombination model fitted to out-of-frame rearrangements, and those results were checked against IGoR. In a later analysis, TCR-TCR, TCR-HLA and TCR-CMV co-occurrence was scored with hypergeometric tests, and a repertoire-size bias correction was applied to TCR pairs. A later analysis estimated false discovery rates by permuting HLA or CMV assignments 20 times. In a later analysis, co-occurring TCRs were grouped using DBSCAN, and TCRdist sequence similarity was added for clustering within HLA-allele-positive subsets. Repertoires with fewer than 30,000 or more than 120,000 public chains were left out of co-occurrence clustering, as were several repertoires with anomalous nucleotide sharing. Drawn from immuneACCESS, this table holds only the in-frame rearrangements with V and J called that TCRdb kept. Clones are partly lost; checked studies trace under half to an unresolved V gene and leave the rest unexplained. That table gives V, J and clone size, and the DNA gave D and trimming. Across this sample there are about 82,000 clones, with 65% to 85% seen only once. 3.3% of the sample rests with the top ten.

This record comes from a study of cytomegalovirus exposure and HLA in healthy donors (dated by TCRdb to 2015 to 2018). Background on the whole study: According to an earlier analysis of around 600 of the donors, roughly 180 million T cells yielded 100 million or so unique TCR beta sequences and 250 to 350 Gb of sequence data. Roughly 300 gigabases of sequencing data and approximately 80 million unique TCR sequences were included in an early release covering about 620 HLA-typed donors. Of the 350 to 400 genotyped donors, 65% to 90% fell in the genetic ancestry cluster associated with self-reported Caucasian donors. The study aimed to test whether cataloging public T cell receptors could reveal signatures of past pathogen exposure. The T cell repertoires of 666 subjects were profiled by immunosequencing and related to cytomegalovirus serostatus. Besides the first cohort of roughly 640 subjects, a separate validation cohort made up of 120 different subjects was used. To predict cytomegalovirus infection status, the study combined high-throughput TCR immunosequencing, statistical association of individual TCRs with disease status, and machine learning. A later analysis re-analyzed previously published TCR beta repertoires from roughly 630 donors and added high-resolution HLA genotyping to study TCR occurrence patterns. The later analysis used no new phenotypic data to find candidate immune exposures, relying instead on TCR beta sequences and their occurrence across donors. An earlier analysis of several hundred of the donors used high-throughput TCR beta sequencing to judge whether each TCR beta V gene segment behaved as functional or pseudogenic. Alongside the repertoire data, information on donor age, sex, ethnicity and CMV serostatus was compiled. Genome-wide SNP genotypes for about 65% of the roughly 670 donors were used in a later genetic analysis, which treated that subset as a discovery cohort. All discovery cohort repertoires had been generated on a single sequencing platform. Both class I and class II loci were covered by HLA typing, at four-digit resolution. The number of donors typed differed by locus, with about 629-630 for A, B, C, DRB1 and DQB1, more than 500 for DQA1, approximately 570 for DPA1, and roughly 450 for DPB1. Roughly 5 DR-DQ haplotypes were handled as single units for association and clustering, since linkage in the cohort was strong. Across under 500 genotyped donors of the cohort, an average of roughly 230,000 unique TCR beta nucleotide sequences per donor were sequenced, and roughly 18% of those sequences were non-productive.

The cohort consisted of some 730 healthy bone marrow donors. At the time of sampling, all cohort members were nominally healthy, though unrecorded immune exposures were likely present. The donor tested CMV seronegative, placing the donor among the 350 to 400 seronegative members of the cohort. Every donor gave a peripheral blood sample, and the peripheral blood mononuclear cells from that sample were used for TCR beta sequencing. The Qiagen DNeasy Blood Extraction Kit was used to extract genomic DNA from the blood cell samples. General study outcomes and caveats: Some IMGT-functional V segments, including TRBV6-2 and TRBV6-3, could not be told apart with the 87-base-pair reads, so those segments were excluded. A few of the identified cytomegalovirus-associated TCR beta chains were confirmed in vitro to be specific for cytomegalovirus antigens. Because HLA typing was missing for some donors at each locus, association tests included only the typed subset. In an earlier analysis of some 640 of the donors, most TCR beta V segments were observed in productive rearrangements about 90% or about 30% of the time, broadly matching IMGT annotations. A cluster of highly shared sequence variants was judged likely to be a technical artifact of the sequencing pipeline. According to a later analysis, parvovirus B19, influenza, CMV and Epstein-Barr virus appeared linked to several top co-occurrence clusters. Assigning TCR associations to individual alleles was difficult when HLA alleles, especially DR and DQ, strongly co-occurred. A further reported finding was that TCR beta sequences accurately predicted the HLA-A and HLA-B alleles for most subjects in the first cohort. At a false discovery rate of 0.05, a later analysis linked 16,000 or so TCR beta sequences to specific HLA alleles. In this cohort, only TCR beta chains were sequenced, and detectable features were limited by the absence of alpha or paired-chain data. V-gene and J-gene trimming of TCR beta chains was associated with a missense DCLRE1C variant in a later genetic analysis, and the association was replicated in an independent cohort. The authors suggested that the approach could potentially be extended to other disease states and immunological phenotypes. Compared with the approximately 720-donor mean, donors in an Asian-associated ancestry cluster had fewer N-insertions in productive TCRs, according to a later genetic analysis. According to a later analysis, most CMV-associated TCR beta chains appeared to be HLA-restricted, and the HLA associations seemed to be driven largely by CMV exposure. The presence/absence analyses assumed that sequencing depth was roughly uniform across donors, and that assumption may not be true. According to a later analysis, TCR association rates differed among HLA loci, with DRB1 alleles showing the most associated TCRs and HLA-C alleles showing the fewest. Cytomegalovirus status was reported to be diagnosed by the classifier with high specificity and sensitivity in both the original and validation cohorts. The only immune exposure information available for the cohort was CMV serostatus. Linkage disequilibrium might explain the correlated functional status among segregating V segments, but an unknown experimental factor could not be excluded. While some public TCRs were present in many individuals, most TCR sequences turned up only very rarely across donors. A total of 164 TCR beta chains were listed by the study as associated with cytomegalovirus. Because counts were too low, about 17 rarely observed V segments, including chromosome 9 orphons, were excluded from the earlier analysis of 587 of the donors. A later analysis found that HLA-associated TCR beta chains were more clonally expanded and had lower generation probabilities than equally common non-associated chains.

The clonotype originates from a man between 45 and 60 years old in good health and CMV-seronegative. The sample was PBMCs. The rearrangement joined TRBV6-5 to TRBJ2-7, with TRBD2 tentatively as D gene (5 bases match). The CDR3 region: CASSYTSGQQYF. The nucleotides read TGTGCCAGCAGTTACACCAGCGGCCAGCAGTACTTC.